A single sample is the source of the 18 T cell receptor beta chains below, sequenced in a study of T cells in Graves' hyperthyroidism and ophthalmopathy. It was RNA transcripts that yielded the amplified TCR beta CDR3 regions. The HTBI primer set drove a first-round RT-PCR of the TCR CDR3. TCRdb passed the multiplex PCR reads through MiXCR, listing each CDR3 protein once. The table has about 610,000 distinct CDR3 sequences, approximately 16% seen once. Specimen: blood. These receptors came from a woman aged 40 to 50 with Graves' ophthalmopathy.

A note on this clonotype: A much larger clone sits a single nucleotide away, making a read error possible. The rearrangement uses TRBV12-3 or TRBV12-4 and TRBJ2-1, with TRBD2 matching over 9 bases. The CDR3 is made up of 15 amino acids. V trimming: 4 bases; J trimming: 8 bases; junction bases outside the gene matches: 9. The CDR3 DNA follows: TGTGCCAGCAGTTGGGGCGGGGGGGTCCGTCATGAGCAGTTCTTC. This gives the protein CASSWGGGVRHEQFF.

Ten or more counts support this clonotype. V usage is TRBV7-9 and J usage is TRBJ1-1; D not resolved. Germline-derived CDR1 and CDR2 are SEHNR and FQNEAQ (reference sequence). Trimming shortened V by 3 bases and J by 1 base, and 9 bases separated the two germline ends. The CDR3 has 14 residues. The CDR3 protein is CASSFTPGNTEAFF. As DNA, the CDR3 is TGTGCCAGCAGCTTTACTCCCGGGAACACTGAAGCTTTCTTT.

The CDR3 sequence: CASSKKDSYEQYF. In nucleotides, the CDR3 is TGTGCCAGCAGCAAAAAAGACAGCTACGAGCAGTACTTC. The chain combines TRBV7-9 with TRBJ2-7, with D possibly being TRBD1 (5 bases). The germline V and J ends were trimmed by 5 bases and 3 bases, with 11 bases remaining between them. This CDR3 contains 13 residues. Germline assignment: CDR1 SEHNR and CDR2 FQNEAQ (reference sequence).

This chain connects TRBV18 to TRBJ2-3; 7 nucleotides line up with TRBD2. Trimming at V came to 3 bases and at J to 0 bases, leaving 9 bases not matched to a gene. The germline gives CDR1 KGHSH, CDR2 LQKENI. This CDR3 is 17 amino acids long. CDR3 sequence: CASSPPGLSLSTDTQYF. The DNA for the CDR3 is TGTGCCAGCTCACCGCCGGGACTATCCCTCAGCACAGATACGCAGTATTTT. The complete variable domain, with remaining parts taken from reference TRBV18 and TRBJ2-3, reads NAGVMQNPRHLVRRRGQEARLRCSPMKGHSHVYWYRQLPEEGLKFMVYLQKENIIDESGMPKERFSAEFPKEGPSILRIQQVVRGDSAAYFCASSPPGLSLSTDTQYFGPGTRLTVL.

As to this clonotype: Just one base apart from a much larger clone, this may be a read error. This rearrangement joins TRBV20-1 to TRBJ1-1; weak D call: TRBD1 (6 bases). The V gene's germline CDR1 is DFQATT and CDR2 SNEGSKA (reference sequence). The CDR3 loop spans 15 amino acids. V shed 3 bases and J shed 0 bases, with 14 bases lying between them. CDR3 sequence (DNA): TGCAGTGCTAGTGTCAGGGGTATAATGAACACTGAAGCTTTCTTT. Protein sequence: CSASVRGIMNTEAFF.

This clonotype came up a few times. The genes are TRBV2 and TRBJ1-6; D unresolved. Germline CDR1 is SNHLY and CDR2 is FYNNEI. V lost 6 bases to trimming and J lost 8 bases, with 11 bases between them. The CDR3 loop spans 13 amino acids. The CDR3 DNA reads TGTGCCAGCAGACAAGAGTCGGATTCACCCCTCCACTTT. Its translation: CASRQESDSPLHF.

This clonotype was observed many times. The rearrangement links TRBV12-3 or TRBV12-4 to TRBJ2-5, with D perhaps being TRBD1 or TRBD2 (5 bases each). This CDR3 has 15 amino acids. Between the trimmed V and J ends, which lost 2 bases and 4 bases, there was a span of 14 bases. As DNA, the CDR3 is TGTGCCAGCAGTTTACACGGCAGTGGGGGAGAGACCCAGTACTTC. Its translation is CASSLHGSGGETQYF.

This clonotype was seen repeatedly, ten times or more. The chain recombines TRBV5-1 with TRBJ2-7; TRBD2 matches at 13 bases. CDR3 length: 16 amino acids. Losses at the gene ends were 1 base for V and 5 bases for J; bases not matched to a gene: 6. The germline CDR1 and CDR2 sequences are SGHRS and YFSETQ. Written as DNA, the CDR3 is TGCGCCAGCAGCTTGCTGACTAGCGGGAGGTCCGACGAGCAGTACTTC. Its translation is CASSLLTSGRSDEQYF. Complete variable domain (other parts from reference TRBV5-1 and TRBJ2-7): KAGVTQTPRYLIKTRGQQVTLSCSPISGHRSVSWYQQTPGQGLQFLFEYFSETQRNKGNFPGRFSGRQFSNSRSEMNVSTLELGDSALYLCASSLLTSGRSDEQYFGPGTRLTVT.

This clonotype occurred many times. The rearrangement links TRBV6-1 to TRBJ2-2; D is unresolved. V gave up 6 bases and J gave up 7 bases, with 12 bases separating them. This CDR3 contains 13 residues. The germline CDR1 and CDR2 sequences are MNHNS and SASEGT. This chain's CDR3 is CASSLSPSGELFF. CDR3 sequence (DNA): TGTGCCAGCAGCCTATCCCCCAGCGGGGAGCTGTTTTTT.

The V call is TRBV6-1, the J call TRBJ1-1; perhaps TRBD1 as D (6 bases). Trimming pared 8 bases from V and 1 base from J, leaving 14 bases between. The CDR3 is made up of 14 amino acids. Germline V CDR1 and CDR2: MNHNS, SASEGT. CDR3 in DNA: TGTGCCAGCGATGATCAACAGGGGAACACTGAAGCTTTCTTT. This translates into CASDDQQGNTEAFF.

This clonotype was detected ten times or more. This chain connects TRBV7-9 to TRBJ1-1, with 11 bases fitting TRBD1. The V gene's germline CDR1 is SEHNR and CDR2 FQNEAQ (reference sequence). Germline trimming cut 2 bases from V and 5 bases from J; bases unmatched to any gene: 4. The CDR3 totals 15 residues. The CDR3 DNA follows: TGTGCCAGCAGCTTAAGGACAGGGGGCGGTACTGAAGCTTTCTTT. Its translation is CASSLRTGGGTEAFF. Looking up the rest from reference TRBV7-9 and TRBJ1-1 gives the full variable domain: DTGVSQNPRHKITKRGQNVTFRCDPISEHNRLYWYRQTLGQGPEFLTYFQNEAQLEKSRLLSDRFSAERPKGSFSTLEIQRTEQGDSAMYLCASSLRTGGGTEAFFGQGTRLTVV.

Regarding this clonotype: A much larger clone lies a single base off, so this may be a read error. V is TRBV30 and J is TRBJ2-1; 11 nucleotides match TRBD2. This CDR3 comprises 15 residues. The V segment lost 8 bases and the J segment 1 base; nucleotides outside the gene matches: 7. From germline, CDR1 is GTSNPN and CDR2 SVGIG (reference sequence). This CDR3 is CARVIAGGSYNEQFF. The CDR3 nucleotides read TGTGCCCGTGTGATAGCGGGAGGGTCCTACAATGAGCAGTTCTTC.

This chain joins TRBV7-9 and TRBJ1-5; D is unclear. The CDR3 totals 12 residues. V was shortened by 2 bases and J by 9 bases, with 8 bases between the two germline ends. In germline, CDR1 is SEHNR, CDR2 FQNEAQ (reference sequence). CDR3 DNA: TGTGCCAGCAGCTTACCCGGTGGGCCCCAGCATTTT. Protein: CASSLPGGPQHF.

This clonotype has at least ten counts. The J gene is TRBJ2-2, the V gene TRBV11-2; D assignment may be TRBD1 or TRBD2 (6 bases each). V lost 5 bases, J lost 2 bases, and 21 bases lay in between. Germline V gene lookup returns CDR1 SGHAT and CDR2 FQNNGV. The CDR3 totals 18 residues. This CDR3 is CASSIPRGQAGNTGELFF. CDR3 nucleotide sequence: TGTGCCAGCAGCATACCCCGGGGGCAGGCCGGTAACACCGGGGAGCTGTTTTTT.

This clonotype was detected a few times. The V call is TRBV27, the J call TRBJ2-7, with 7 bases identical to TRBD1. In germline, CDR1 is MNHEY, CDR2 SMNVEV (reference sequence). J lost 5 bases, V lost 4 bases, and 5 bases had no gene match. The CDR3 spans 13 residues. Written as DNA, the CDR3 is TGTGCCAGCAGTTACAGGGGCGCCCACGAGCAGTACTTC. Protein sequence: CASSYRGAHEQYF.

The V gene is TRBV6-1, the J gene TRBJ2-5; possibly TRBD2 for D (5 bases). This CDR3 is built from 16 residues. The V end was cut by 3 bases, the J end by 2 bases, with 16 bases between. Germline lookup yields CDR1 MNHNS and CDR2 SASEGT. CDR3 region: CASSDDYLLHQETQYF. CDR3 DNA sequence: TGTGCCAGCAGTGATGACTATCTGCTGCATCAAGAGACCCAGTACTTC.

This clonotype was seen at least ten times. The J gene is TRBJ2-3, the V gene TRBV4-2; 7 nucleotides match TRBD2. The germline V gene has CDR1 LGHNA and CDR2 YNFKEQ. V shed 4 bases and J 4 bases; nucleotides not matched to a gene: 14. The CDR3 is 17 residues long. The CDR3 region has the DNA TGTGCCAGCAGCCCCTTGGGTCCTAGCGGCCCATCAGATACGCAGTATTTT. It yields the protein CASSPLGPSGPSDTQYF.

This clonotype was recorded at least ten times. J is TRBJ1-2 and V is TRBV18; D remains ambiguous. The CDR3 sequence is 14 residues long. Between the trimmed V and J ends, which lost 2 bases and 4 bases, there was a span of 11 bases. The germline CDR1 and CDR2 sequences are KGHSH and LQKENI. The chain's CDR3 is CASSPSDGFYGYTF. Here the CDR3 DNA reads TGTGCCAGCTCACCATCGGACGGCTTCTATGGCTACACCTTC.